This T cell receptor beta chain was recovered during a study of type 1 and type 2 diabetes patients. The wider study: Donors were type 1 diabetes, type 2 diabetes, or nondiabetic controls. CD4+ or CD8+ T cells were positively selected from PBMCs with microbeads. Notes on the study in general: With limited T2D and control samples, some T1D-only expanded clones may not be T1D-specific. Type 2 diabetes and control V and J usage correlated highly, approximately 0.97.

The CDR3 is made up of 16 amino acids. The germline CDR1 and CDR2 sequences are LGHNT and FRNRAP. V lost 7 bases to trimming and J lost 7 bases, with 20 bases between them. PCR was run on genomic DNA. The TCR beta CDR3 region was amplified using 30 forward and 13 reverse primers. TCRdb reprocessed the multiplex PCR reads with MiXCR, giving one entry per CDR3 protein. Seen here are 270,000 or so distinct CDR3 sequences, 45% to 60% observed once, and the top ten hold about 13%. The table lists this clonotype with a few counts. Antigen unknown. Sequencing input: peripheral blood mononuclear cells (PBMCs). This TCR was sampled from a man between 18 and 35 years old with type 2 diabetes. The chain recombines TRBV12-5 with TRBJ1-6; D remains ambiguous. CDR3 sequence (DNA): TGTGCTAGTGTTAGGGAGCAGGCGCCATCGAATTCACCCCTCCACTTT. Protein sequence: CASVREQAPSNSPLHF. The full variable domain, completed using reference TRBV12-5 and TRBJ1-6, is DARVTQTPRHKVTEMGQEVTMRCQPILGHNTVFWYRQTMMQGLELLAYFRNRAPLDDSGMPKDRFSAEMPDATLATLKIQPSEPRDSAVYFCASVREQAPSNSPLHFGNGTRLTVT.